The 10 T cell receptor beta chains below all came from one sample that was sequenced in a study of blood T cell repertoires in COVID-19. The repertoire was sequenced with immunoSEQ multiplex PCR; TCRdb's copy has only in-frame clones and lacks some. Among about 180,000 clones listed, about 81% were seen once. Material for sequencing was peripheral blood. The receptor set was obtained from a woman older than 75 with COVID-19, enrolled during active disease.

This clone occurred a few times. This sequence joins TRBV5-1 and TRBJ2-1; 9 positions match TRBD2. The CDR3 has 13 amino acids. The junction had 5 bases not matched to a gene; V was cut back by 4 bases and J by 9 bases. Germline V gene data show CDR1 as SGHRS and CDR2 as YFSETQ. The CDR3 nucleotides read TGCGCCAGCAGCGCCCGGACTAGCGTTGAGCAGTTCTTC. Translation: CASSARTSVEQFF.

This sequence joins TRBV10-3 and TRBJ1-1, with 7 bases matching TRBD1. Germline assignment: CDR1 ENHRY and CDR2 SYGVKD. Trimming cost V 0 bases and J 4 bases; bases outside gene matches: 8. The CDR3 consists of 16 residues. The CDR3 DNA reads TGTGCCATCAGTGAGTCGACTAGACAGGGAGGCACTGAAGCTTTCTTT. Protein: CAISESTRQGGTEAFF.

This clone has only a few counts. As DNA, the CDR3 is TGCAGCGTCTCCCGGACAGGGGGCTCGGAGACCCAGTACTTC. The encoded protein is CSVSRTGGSETQYF. The chain uses TRBV29-1 and TRBJ2-5; 11 nucleotides align to TRBD1. Losses at the gene ends were 6 bases for V and 5 bases for J; bases not matched to a gene: 8. Germline V CDR1 and CDR2: SQVTM, ANQGSEA. There are 14 residues in the CDR3.

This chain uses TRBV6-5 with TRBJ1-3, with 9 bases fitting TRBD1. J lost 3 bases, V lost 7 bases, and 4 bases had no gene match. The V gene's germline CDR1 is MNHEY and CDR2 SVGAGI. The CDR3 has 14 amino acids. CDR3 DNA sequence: TGTGCCAGCACTGGACAGGGGTATGGAAACACCATATATTTT. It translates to CASTGQGYGNTIYF.

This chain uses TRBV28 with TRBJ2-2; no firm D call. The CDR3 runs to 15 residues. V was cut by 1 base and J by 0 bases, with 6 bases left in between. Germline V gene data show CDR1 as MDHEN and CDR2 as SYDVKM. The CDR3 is CASSLSLSNTGELFF. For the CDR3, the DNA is TGTGCCAGCAGTTTATCTTTATCGAACACCGGGGAGCTGTTTTTT.

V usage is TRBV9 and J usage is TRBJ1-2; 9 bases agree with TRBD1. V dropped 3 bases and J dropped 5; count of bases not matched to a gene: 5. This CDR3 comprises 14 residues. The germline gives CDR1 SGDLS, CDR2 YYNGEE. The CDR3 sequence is CASSARDRVYGYTF. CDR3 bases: TGTGCCAGCAGCGCTCGGGACAGGGTATATGGCTACACCTTC. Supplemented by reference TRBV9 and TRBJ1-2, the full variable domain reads DSGVTQTPKHLITATGQRVTLRCSPRSGDLSVYWYQQSLDQGLQFLIQYYNGEERAKGNILERFSAQQFPDLHSELNLSSLELGDSALYFCASSARDRVYGYTFGSGTRLTVV.

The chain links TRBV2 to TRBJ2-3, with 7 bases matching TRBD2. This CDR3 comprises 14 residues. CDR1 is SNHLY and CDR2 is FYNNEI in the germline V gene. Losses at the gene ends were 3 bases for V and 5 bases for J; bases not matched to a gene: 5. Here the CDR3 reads CASSEGLYGDTQYF. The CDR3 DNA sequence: TGTGCCAGCAGTGAGGGACTATACGGAGATACGCAGTATTTT.

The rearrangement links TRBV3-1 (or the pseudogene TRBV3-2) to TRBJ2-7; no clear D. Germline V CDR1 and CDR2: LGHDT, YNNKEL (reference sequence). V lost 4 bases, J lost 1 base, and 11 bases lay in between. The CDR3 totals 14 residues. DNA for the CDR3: TGTGCCAGCAGCCTGTACTCTAATTCCTACGAGCAGTACTTC. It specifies CASSLYSNSYEQYF.

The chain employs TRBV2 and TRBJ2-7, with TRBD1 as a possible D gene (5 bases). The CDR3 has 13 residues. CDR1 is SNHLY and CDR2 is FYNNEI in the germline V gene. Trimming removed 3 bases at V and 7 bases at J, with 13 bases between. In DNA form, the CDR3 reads TGTGCCAGCAGTGAGGGAAGGGGTGGAGAGCAGTACTTC. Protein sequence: CASSEGRGGEQYF.

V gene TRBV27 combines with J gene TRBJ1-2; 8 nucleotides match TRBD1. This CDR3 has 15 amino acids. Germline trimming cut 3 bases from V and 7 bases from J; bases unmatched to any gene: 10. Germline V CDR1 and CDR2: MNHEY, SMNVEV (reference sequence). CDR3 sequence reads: CASSLQGARVGGYTF. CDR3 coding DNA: TGTGCCAGCAGTTTGCAGGGGGCGCGGGTTGGTGGCTACACCTTC.